What follows are 25 T cell receptor beta chains derived from one specimen sequenced in a study of shared clonotypes between healthy human individuals. Only in-frame clones appear in the TCRdb table, and some are missing; sequencing was by immunoSEQ multiplex PCR. The table shows 1.6 million or so clones, with roughly 98.5% occurring only once. The specimen was naive CD4+ T cells sorted from blood. Indicated subset: CD45RA+ positively selected. The receptors shown here come from a young man in good health.

CDR3 coding DNA: TGCGCCAGCACAAAAGGGACTAGCGGGAGCTACGAGCAGTACTTC. Translating it yields CASTKGTSGSYEQYF. The V and J genes are TRBV5-1 and TRBJ2-7; the match to TRBD2 covers 14 bases. Per germline, CDR1 SGHRS and CDR2 YFSETQ. The J segment lost 3 bases and the V segment lost 6 bases, leaving 5 bases of the junction unmatched. The CDR3 runs to 15 residues.

The chain joins TRBV21-1 to TRBJ2-7; no check of the table's D call, TRBD1, against the DNA was made. TRBV21-1 corresponds to a pseudogene. The CDR3 runs 19 residues. In DNA form, the CDR3 reads TGTGCCAGCAGCAAAGCGCACGGACAGACCATAAAGCTGAGCTACGAGCAGTACTTC. It encodes CASSKAHGQTIKLSYEQYF.

The chain has TRBV18 and TRBJ2-7; 7 nucleotides agree with TRBD1. Trimming at V came to 0 bases and at J to 0 bases, leaving 2 bases not matched to a gene. The CDR3 runs 15 residues. Germline V gene data show CDR1 as KGHSH and CDR2 as LQKENI. Here the CDR3 DNA reads TGTGCCAGCTCACCACCGGGACAGATCTCCTACGAGCAGTACTTC. This codes for CASSPPGQISYEQYF.

This chain uses TRBV2 with TRBJ1-5, with TRBD1 as a possible D gene (5 bases). Germline V gives CDR1 SNHLY, CDR2 FYNNEI. Deletions cut 1 base from V and 11 bases from J, with 9 bases between. The CDR3 is 12 amino acids. The CDR3 sequence is CASSEDPGAQHF. The CDR3 DNA reads TGTGCCAGCAGTGAAGATCCGGGGGCCCAGCATTTT.

Regarding this clone: One end of the junction varies from germline; a read error may be responsible. J is TRBJ2-7 and V is TRBV29-1; D might be TRBD2 (6 bases). The CDR3 sequence is 14 residues long. Germline assignment: CDR1 SQVTM and CDR2 ANQGSEA. The CDR3 nucleotides are TGCAGCGTCGAAGGGTATTTCGGGAGCTACGAGCAGTACTTC. Its protein product is CSVEGYFGSYEQYF.

The CDR3 loop is CASSLAGGSTSNQPQHF. DNA for the CDR3: TGTGCCAGCAGCTTGGCTGGGGGATCAACCTCTAATCAGCCCCAGCATTTT. The chain is built from TRBV11-2 and TRBJ1-5, with D maybe TRBD1 (5 bases). With 3 bases removed from V and 4 bases from J, the gap between germline ends came to 19 bases. In germline, CDR1 is SGHAT, CDR2 FQNNGV. This CDR3 contains 17 residues.

This chain joins TRBV5-1 and TRBJ2-2, with D perhaps matching TRBD1 (6 bases). The V gene's germline CDR1 is SGHRS and CDR2 YFSETQ. This CDR3 is built from 15 residues. The V end was cut by 5 bases, the J end by 4 bases, with 15 bases between. The CDR3 nucleotides are TGCGCCAGCAGGCGGACAGTTGCGAGCACCGGGGAGCTGTTTTTT. Protein product: CASRRTVASTGELFF. Based on the CDR3 plus reference TRBV5-1 and TRBJ2-2, the full variable domain is KAGVTQTPRYLIKTRGQQVTLSCSPISGHRSVSWYQQTPGQGLQFLFEYFSETQRNKGNFPGRFSGRQFSNSRSEMNVSTLELGDSALYLCASRRTVASTGELFFGEGSRLTVL.

The gene calls are TRBV19 and TRBJ1-5, with TRBD1 identical over 7 bases. Trimming removed 6 bases from V and 7 bases from J; junction bases left unmatched: 12. The CDR3 has 15 residues. Germline CDR1 reads LNHDA; CDR2 reads SQIVND (reference sequence). The CDR3 DNA sequence: TGTGCCAGTAGGGGACAGCTCTTTACAACGCAGCCCCAGCATTTT. This codes for CASRGQLFTTQPQHF. Supplemented by reference TRBV19 and TRBJ1-5, the full variable domain reads DGGITQSPKYLFRKEGQNVTLSCEQNLNHDAMYWYRQDPGQGLRLIYYSQIVNDFQKGDIAEGYSVSREKKESFPLTVTSAQKNPTAFYLCASRGQLFTTQPQHFGDGTRLSIL.

The chain carries TRBV2 and TRBJ1-4; weak D call: TRBD1 (5 bases). V was trimmed by 4 bases and J by 5 bases, leaving 14 bases between them. Per germline, CDR1 SNHLY and CDR2 FYNNEI. CDR3 length equals 15 residues. This CDR3 is CASSGGPGFNEKLFF. The CDR3 nucleotides are TGTGCCAGCAGTGGCGGGCCAGGGTTCAATGAAAAACTGTTTTTT.

The rearrangement joins TRBV5-1 to TRBJ2-2, with 13 nucleotides matching TRBD2. Germline CDR1 reads SGHRS; CDR2 reads YFSETQ. V shed 0 bases and J 3 bases; nucleotides not matched to a gene: 5. CDR3 length: 18 residues. This chain's CDR3 is CASSLAGTSGIYTGELFF. The CDR3 DNA reads as TGCGCCAGCAGCTTGGCCGGGACTAGCGGGATCTACACCGGGGAGCTGTTTTTT.

The chain joins TRBV5-6 to TRBJ2-1, with TRBD2 matching 12 bases. The CDR3 spans 15 residues. Germline CDR1 reads SGHDT; CDR2 reads YYEEEE. With V trimmed by 3 bases and J by 6 bases, 4 bases remained unmatched. The CDR3 DNA follows: TGTGCCAGCAGCTACCTAGCGGGAGGGCCCAATGAGCAGTTCTTC. This gives the protein CASSYLAGGPNEQFF. Full variable domain (remainder filled in from reference TRBV5-6 and TRBJ2-1): DAGVTQSPTHLIKTRGQQVTLRCSPKSGHDTVSWYQQALGQGPQFIFQYYEEEERQRGNFPDRFSGHQFPNYSSELNVNALLLGDSALYLCASSYLAGGPNEQFFGPGTRLTVL.

CDR3 amino acids: CASSFVAGGYEQYF. CDR3 coding DNA: TGTGCCAGCAGCTTTGTGGCGGGAGGATACGAGCAGTACTTC. The rearrangement links TRBV5-6 to TRBJ2-7; 8 nucleotides match TRBD2. Germline V gene data show CDR1 as SGHDT and CDR2 as YYEEEE. After removal of 2 bases from V and 4 bases from J, the junction contained 5 bases not matched to a gene. The CDR3 totals 14 residues.

The rearrangement links TRBV28 to TRBJ2-7, with D tentatively TRBD1 or TRBD2 (5 bases each). V lost 7 bases and J lost 3, with 13 bases in between. CDR1 MDHEN and CDR2 SYDVKM come from the germline V gene. This CDR3 is built from 13 residues. DNA of the CDR3: TGTGCCAGCAACTGGGACGGAGACTACGAGCAGTACTTC. Protein: CASNWDGDYEQYF.

The J gene is TRBJ2-1, the V gene TRBV5-4, with 15 positions matching TRBD2. CDR1 and CDR2 (germline): SGHNT, YYREEE (reference sequence). The CDR3 sequence is 16 residues long. The V gene end was trimmed by 4 bases and the J gene end by 9 bases; junction bases not matched to a gene: 8. The CDR3 DNA reads TGTGCCAGCAGCATTGGGACTAGCGGGAGGACAACTGAGCAGTTCTTC. It specifies CASSIGTSGRTTEQFF.

This clone was seen only once. The chain combines TRBV28 with TRBJ2-7; 8 bases are a match to TRBD2. The length of the CDR3 is 14 residues. The V gene's germline CDR1 is MDHEN and CDR2 SYDVKM. V dropped 1 base and J dropped 6; count of bases not matched to a gene: 5. DNA for the CDR3: TGTGCCAGCAGTTTATCCGGGAGGGCCTTCGAGCAGTACTTC. It encodes CASSLSGRAFEQYF.

Notes on this clone: Distinct nucleotide sequences in the sample also encode this CDR3. The chain links TRBV4-3 to TRBJ2-7, with D possibly being TRBD2 (5 bases). Germline values: CDR1 LGHNA, CDR2 YSLEER. The germline V and J ends were trimmed by 0 bases and 3 bases, with 9 bases remaining between them. The CDR3 covers 14 residues. The CDR3 reads CASSQEGRGYEQYF. CDR3 nucleotides: TGCGCCAGCAGCCAAGAGGGTCGGGGCTACGAGCAGTACTTC.

CDR3 region: CASRNRQGTYNEQFF. The CDR3 DNA reads TGTGCCAGCAGAAACAGACAGGGGACGTACAATGAGCAGTTCTTC. J is TRBJ2-1 and V is TRBV28; 8 positions match TRBD1. Trimming at V came to 6 bases and at J to 4 bases, leaving 8 bases not matched to a gene. CDR1 is MDHEN, CDR2 SYDVKM, per germline. This CDR3 region has 15 residues.

Comments on this clone: The sample has other DNA sequences that encode this CDR3 too. The rearrangement links TRBV9 to TRBJ2-2, with 7 bases aligning to TRBD1. The CDR3 sequence is 15 residues long. V shed 2 bases, J shed 1 base, and the junction held 2 bases outside the gene matches. CDR1 is SGDLS and CDR2 is YYNGEE in the germline V gene. The CDR3 DNA reads TGTGCCAGCAGCGTGGGACAGCTGAACACCGGGGAGCTGTTTTTT. Translating gives CASSVGQLNTGELFF.

This clone was recorded only once. The chain is built from TRBV19 and TRBJ1-1; 8 bases line up with TRBD1. The CDR3 sequence is 14 residues long. Germline V gene lookup returns CDR1 LNHDA and CDR2 SQIVND (reference sequence). The V gene end was trimmed by 5 bases and the J gene end by 3 bases; junction bases not matched to a gene: 5. Here the CDR3 DNA reads TGTGCCAGTAGTGGGACAGGTTCGTACACTGAAGCTTTCTTT. The encoded protein is CASSGTGSYTEAFF.

This clone was recorded only once. The gene calls are TRBV14 and TRBJ2-5, with D uncertain. The V end lost 2 bases, the J end lost 7 bases, and 14 bases lay between the germline ends. Germline V CDR1 and CDR2: SGHDN, FVKESK. This CDR3 is 14 amino acids long. CDR3 sequence: CASSQMTPSWTQYF. The CDR3 DNA sequence: TGTGCCAGCAGCCAAATGACACCCTCGTGGACCCAGTACTTC.

The J gene is TRBJ2-3, the V gene TRBV27; the match to TRBD1 covers 9 bases. Trimming at V came to 6 bases and at J to 4 bases, leaving 17 bases not matched to a gene. Germline CDR1 and CDR2: MNHEY and SMNVEV (reference sequence). The CDR3 runs to 18 residues. CDR3 DNA: TGTGCCAGCAGAGCGAGCCGAACAGGGGGCTACTCACCAGATACGCAGTATTTT. It is translated as CASRASRTGGYSPDTQYF.

V usage is TRBV13 and J usage is TRBJ2-2, with 16 bases that match TRBD2. V lost 5 bases, J lost 4 bases, and 7 bases stayed unmatched. CDR1 and CDR2 from the germline V gene are PRHDT and FYEKMQ (reference sequence). CDR3 length: 18 residues. CDR3 loop: CASSPRGLAGGVTGELFF. The CDR3 DNA follows: TGTGCCAGCAGCCCCCGGGGACTAGCGGGAGGGGTCACCGGGGAGCTGTTTTTT.

The chain uses TRBV14 and TRBJ2-5, with D maybe TRBD2 (6 bases). CDR1 is SGHDN, CDR2 FVKESK, per germline. V lost 3 bases to trimming and J lost 5 bases, with 13 bases between them. This CDR3 spans 14 amino acids. CDR3 sequence reads: CASSHSGGEETQYF. The CDR3 DNA follows: TGTGCCAGCAGCCACTCGGGCGGGGAGGAGACCCAGTACTTC.

The chain has TRBV2 and TRBJ2-3, with D possibly matching TRBD2 (6 bases). Germline CDR1 and CDR2: SNHLY and FYNNEI. There are 17 residues in the CDR3. V lost 1 base to trimming and J lost 2 bases, with 16 bases between them. For the CDR3, the DNA is TGTGCCAGCAGTGAAGAGGTGGTAGGGACTTTCACAGATACGCAGTATTTT. It yields the protein CASSEEVVGTFTDTQYF.

This chain uses TRBV11-2 with TRBJ1-3; TRBD1 is a possible D gene (5 bases). The CDR3 length is 15 residues. V was clipped by 5 bases and J by 0 bases, with 11 bases between them. The germline V gene encodes CDR1 SGHAT and CDR2 FQNNGV. The CDR3 spells CASSQGVRSGNTIYF. In nucleotides, the CDR3 is TGTGCCAGCAGCCAAGGGGTCCGCTCTGGAAACACCATATATTTT.